The 26 T cell receptor beta chains in this list originate from one sample, sequenced in a study of blood T cell repertoires in COVID-19. This table comes from immunoSEQ multiplex PCR, and its TCRdb copy is limited to in-frame clones, with some not included. In the table there are about 290,000 clones, around 85% of which are singletons. Sequencing used peripheral blood. The receptors were gathered from a woman aged 50 to 60 with active or convalescent COVID-19.

V usage is TRBV7-8 and J usage is TRBJ1-3; the D gene is possibly TRBD1 (5 bases). Germline V lookup: CDR1 SGHVS, CDR2 FQNEAQ. Trimming shortened V by 3 bases and J by 0 bases, and 15 bases separated the two germline ends. The CDR3 extends over 17 amino acids. The CDR3 loop reads CASSFFAGGSSGNTIYF. CDR3 DNA: TGTGCCAGCAGCTTCTTTGCGGGGGGAAGCTCTGGAAACACCATATATTTT.

The chain links TRBV6-6 to TRBJ1-1; D call uncertain. Deletions cut 2 bases from V and 5 bases from J, with 15 bases between. The germline V gene has CDR1 MNHNY and CDR2 SVGAGI (reference sequence). This CDR3 contains 15 residues. The CDR3 spells CASSYELLPGTEAFF. The CDR3 DNA is TGTGCCAGCAGTTACGAGCTCCTCCCCGGGACTGAAGCTTTCTTT.

This clone appeared a single time. The chain has TRBV19 and TRBJ1-1; possible D gene TRBD1, 6 bases. V was trimmed by 2 bases and J by 1 base, leaving 20 bases between them. In germline, CDR1 is LNHDA, CDR2 SQIVND (reference sequence). CDR3 length: 18 residues. The CDR3, as DNA: TGTGCCAGTAGTATACGTGGTTTTGGGGGACAAGAGAACACTGAAGCTTTCTTT. Translating gives CASSIRGFGGQENTEAFF.

This clone has only a few counts. The J gene is TRBJ2-1, the V gene TRBV11-3; 8 nucleotides match TRBD1. V gave up 5 bases and J gave up 6 bases; unmatched junction bases: 9. Germline values: CDR1 SGHNT, CDR2 YENEEA. This CDR3 is built from 15 residues. CDR3 in amino acids: CASSRETGVGNEQFF. CDR3 nucleotides: TGTGCCAGCAGCCGGGAGACAGGGGTCGGCAATGAGCAGTTCTTC.

The chain links TRBV11-2 to TRBJ2-1; 8 nucleotides match TRBD2. The V gene's germline CDR1 is SGHAT and CDR2 FQNNGV. This CDR3 contains 15 residues. Trimming cost V 1 base and J 8 bases; bases outside gene matches: 7. CDR3 residues: CASSLAGGRLDEQFF. DNA of the CDR3: TGTGCCAGCAGCTTAGCAGGCGGGAGGCTCGATGAGCAGTTCTTC.

The chain joins TRBV7-9 to TRBJ1-2; possible D gene TRBD1, 6 bases. CDR1 and CDR2 (germline): SEHNR, FQNEAQ (reference sequence). This CDR3 contains 14 residues. V was pared by 1 base and J by 8 bases, with 14 bases between. The CDR3 here is CASSLGSGAEGYTF. CDR3 nucleotides: TGTGCCAGCAGCTTAGGGTCAGGGGCAGAGGGCTACACCTTC.

V gene TRBV30 combines with J gene TRBJ1-1; D possibly corresponds to TRBD1 (5 bases). The CDR3 covers 13 residues. V was pared by 4 bases and J by 4 bases, with 13 bases between. Germline V gives CDR1 GTSNPN, CDR2 SVGIG (reference sequence). The CDR3 loop is CAWIKVDTTEAFF. CDR3 sequence (DNA): TGTGCCTGGATTAAGGTGGACACCACTGAAGCTTTCTTT.

This clone was seen only once. The chain is built from TRBV3-1 (or the pseudogene TRBV3-2) and TRBJ1-2; tentatively, D is TRBD1 (5 bases). V lost 1 base to trimming and J lost 4 bases, with 13 bases between them. CDR1 is LGHDT, CDR2 YNNKEL, per germline (reference sequence). The CDR3 is made up of 15 amino acids. In nucleotides, the CDR3 is TGTGCCAGCAGCCAAGCCCTCTCGACAGCCTATGGCTACACCTTC. Protein sequence: CASSQALSTAYGYTF.

This clone was seen more than once but under ten times. The rearrangement links TRBV24-1 to TRBJ2-1, with TRBD2 identical over 8 bases. Germline V gene lookup returns CDR1 KGHDR and CDR2 SFDVKD. With 3 bases clipped from V and 12 bases from J, the junction kept 12 bases outside the gene matches. This CDR3 comprises 15 residues. CDR3 amino acids: CATSDAGGDVAGQFF. CDR3 bases: TGTGCCACCAGTGATGCCGGGGGGGACGTAGCCGGGCAGTTCTTC.

V is TRBV10-3 and J is TRBJ1-2; 7 nucleotides align to TRBD1. The germline V gene has CDR1 ENHRY and CDR2 SYGVKD. The CDR3 is made up of 14 amino acids. With 1 base clipped from V and 6 bases from J, the junction kept 5 bases outside the gene matches. The CDR3 bases are TGTGCCATCAGTGAGTGGAGGGACAGCGATGGCTACACCTTC. Amino acid sequence: CAISEWRDSDGYTF.

The chain employs TRBV3-1 (or the pseudogene TRBV3-2) and TRBJ1-1; a possible D gene is TRBD1 (5 bases). The CDR3 covers 15 residues. CDR1 LGHDT and CDR2 YNNKEL come from the germline V gene (reference sequence). V dropped 5 bases and J dropped 1 base, with 14 bases sitting between them. For the CDR3, the DNA is TGTGCCAGCAGCGCTTCGGACATTTCGAACACTGAAGCTTTCTTT. Translated: CASSASDISNTEAFF.

The rearrangement links TRBV5-4 to TRBJ2-1; TRBD2 agrees at 8 bases. The CDR3 runs 17 residues. V lost 4 bases and J lost 3; bases outside the gene matches: 12. CDR1 SGHNT and CDR2 YYREEE come from the germline V gene (reference sequence). The CDR3, as DNA: TGTGCCAGCAGCGGATCCGGGGGTAGCGGGAACTACAATGAGCAGTTCTTC. Its translation: CASSGSGGSGNYNEQFF.

This chain connects TRBV20-1 to TRBJ2-7; unclear D gene. Per the germline V gene, CDR1 is DFQATT and CDR2 is SNEGSKA (reference sequence). The germline V and J ends were trimmed by 3 bases and 2 bases, with 5 bases remaining between them. The CDR3 totals 11 residues. The CDR3 nucleotides are TGCAGTGCTAGGAGTACCTACGAGCAGTACTTC. It codes for CSARSTYEQYF.

J is TRBJ1-2 and V is TRBV5-8; no clear D. The germline gives CDR1 SGHTS, CDR2 YDEGEE. This CDR3 region has 15 residues. V lost 6 bases, J lost 3 bases, and 18 bases lay in between. In nucleotides, the CDR3 is TGTGCCAGCACCCTTGGAGAGGGCGCCTACTATGGCTACACCTTC. Amino acid sequence: CASTLGEGAYYGYTF.

The gene calls are TRBV5-5 and TRBJ2-7; 7 nucleotides line up with TRBD2. Per the germline V gene, CDR1 is SGHKS and CDR2 is YYEKEE (reference sequence). The CDR3 is 14 amino acids. J lost 2 bases, V lost 4 bases, and 6 bases had no gene match. CDR3 in amino acids: CASSRIAGPYEQYF. The CDR3 DNA sequence: TGTGCCAGCAGCCGGATAGCGGGCCCCTACGAGCAGTACTTC.

The gene calls are TRBV11-2 and TRBJ2-7; D perhaps matches TRBD2 (6 bases). With 1 base removed from V and 6 bases from J, the gap between germline ends came to 7 bases. Germline lookup yields CDR1 SGHAT and CDR2 FQNNGV. CDR3 length: 12 residues. The CDR3 sequence: CASSLGGTEQYF. As DNA, the CDR3 is TGTGCCAGCAGCTTAGGCGGGACCGAGCAGTACTTC. Full variable domain (rest looked up from reference TRBV11-2 and TRBJ2-7): EAGVAQSPRYKIIEKRQSVAFWCNPISGHATLYWYQQILGQGPKLLIQFQNNGVVDDSQLPKDRFSAERLKGVDSTLKIQPAKLEDSAVYLCASSLGGTEQYFGPGTRLTVT.

The chain joins TRBV5-1 to TRBJ2-6; no reliable D call. The CDR3 has 13 residues. Trimming pared 6 bases from V and 4 bases from J, leaving 8 bases between. CDR1 and CDR2 from the germline V gene are SGHRS and YFSETQ. This chain's CDR3 is CASTPVGANVLTF. In nucleotides, the CDR3 is TGCGCCAGCACCCCGGTCGGGGCCAACGTCCTGACTTTC.

V usage is TRBV27 and J usage is TRBJ2-1; 9 bases align to TRBD2. Germline-derived CDR1 and CDR2 are MNHEY and SMNVEV (reference sequence). This CDR3 is 15 amino acids long. V lost 2 bases to trimming and J lost 4 bases; unmatched junction nucleotides: 3. CDR3 in DNA: TGTGCCAGCAGTTTAAGGCTAGCGGGGTACAATGAGCAGTTCTTC. This gives the protein CASSLRLAGYNEQFF.

V usage is TRBV3-1 (or the pseudogene TRBV3-2) and J usage is TRBJ1-1, with TRBD1 matching over 10 bases. CDR3 length: 16 amino acids. Germline values: CDR1 LGHDT, CDR2 YNNKEL (reference sequence). J lost 1 base, V lost 5 bases, and 7 bases had no gene match. In DNA, the CDR3 is TGTGCCAGCAGCGTGTTGGGACAGGGGCAGAACACTGAAGCTTTCTTT. Its protein is CASSVLGQGQNTEAFF.

The V and J genes are TRBV5-6 and TRBJ2-3; D gene ambiguous. Trimming removed 3 bases at V and 1 base at J, with 12 bases between. The germline CDR1 and CDR2 sequences are SGHDT and YYEEEE. This CDR3 has 15 residues. For the CDR3, the DNA is TGTGCCAGCAGCTCGACCATCGGAGGCACAGATACGCAGTATTTT. This translates into CASSSTIGGTDTQYF.

This CDR3 reads CASSQLLTSGNEQFF. In DNA, the CDR3 is TGTGCCAGCAGCCAATTATTAACTAGCGGCAATGAGCAGTTCTTC. The chain is built from TRBV3-1 (or the pseudogene TRBV3-2) and TRBJ2-1; 8 nucleotides agree with TRBD2. The CDR3 contains 15 residues. In germline, CDR1 is LGHDT, CDR2 YNNKEL (reference sequence). After removal of 2 bases from V and 6 bases from J, the junction contained 6 bases not matched to a gene.

This chain uses TRBV18 with TRBJ2-7, with TRBD1 matching 9 bases. Germline values: CDR1 KGHSH, CDR2 LQKENI. The V segment lost 1 base and the J segment 3 bases; nucleotides outside the gene matches: 7. The CDR3 spans 16 residues. The CDR3 region has the DNA TGTGCCAGCTCACCACTTGGGGACAGGGAAGACTACGAGCAGTACTTC. Protein: CASSPLGDREDYEQYF.

This chain joins TRBV30 and TRBJ1-2; the D is unclear. Germline CDR1 is GTSNPN and CDR2 is SVGIG (reference sequence). The CDR3 runs 13 residues. Trimming shortened V by 5 bases and J by 5 bases, and 15 bases separated the two germline ends. The CDR3 spells CAWHDVGFYGYTF. CDR3 DNA: TGTGCCTGGCACGACGTCGGGTTTTATGGCTACACCTTC.

The J gene is TRBJ2-5, the V gene TRBV18, with D tentatively TRBD1 (6 bases). CDR1 and CDR2 from the germline V gene are KGHSH and LQKENI. V was pared by 3 bases and J by 3 bases, with 8 bases between. The CDR3 is 13 residues long. The CDR3 bases are TGTGCCAGCTCACCGGACAGCAAAGAGACCCAGTACTTC. Protein: CASSPDSKETQYF.

In DNA, the CDR3 is TGTGCCAGCAGCTTGGGCCGGTTTAATGAAAAACTGTTTTTT. Protein: CASSLGRFNEKLFF. V gene TRBV7-8 combines with J gene TRBJ1-4; D gene ambiguous. Looked up from germline, CDR1 is SGHVS and CDR2 is FQNEAQ. The CDR3 is made up of 14 amino acids. V dropped 3 bases and J dropped 4 bases, with 9 bases sitting between them.

The gene calls are TRBV24-1 and TRBJ2-3, with TRBD1 identical over 9 bases. J gave up 0 bases and V 4 bases, and 7 bases lay outside the gene matches. The CDR3 totals 17 residues. CDR1 is KGHDR, CDR2 SFDVKD, per germline. The CDR3 sequence is CATSDRSGTGSTDTQYF. CDR3 sequence (DNA): TGTGCCACCAGTGACCGTTCCGGGACAGGGAGCACAGATACGCAGTATTTT.